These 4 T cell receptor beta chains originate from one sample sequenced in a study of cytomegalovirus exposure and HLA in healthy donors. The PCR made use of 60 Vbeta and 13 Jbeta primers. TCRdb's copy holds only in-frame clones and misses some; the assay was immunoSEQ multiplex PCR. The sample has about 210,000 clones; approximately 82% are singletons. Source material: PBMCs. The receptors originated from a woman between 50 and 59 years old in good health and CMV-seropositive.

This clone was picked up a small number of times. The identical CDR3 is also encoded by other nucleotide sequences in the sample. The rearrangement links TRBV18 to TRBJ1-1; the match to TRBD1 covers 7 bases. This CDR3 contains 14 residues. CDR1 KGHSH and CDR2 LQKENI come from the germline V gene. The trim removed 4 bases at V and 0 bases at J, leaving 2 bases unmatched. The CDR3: CASSRTGVNTEAFF. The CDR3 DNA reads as TGTGCCAGCTCACGCACAGGGGTGAACACTGAAGCTTTCTTT.

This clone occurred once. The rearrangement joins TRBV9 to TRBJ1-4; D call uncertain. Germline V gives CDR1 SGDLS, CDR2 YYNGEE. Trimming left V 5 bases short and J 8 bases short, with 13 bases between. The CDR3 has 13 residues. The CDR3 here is CASSTQAGEKLFF. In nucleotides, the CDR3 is TGTGCCAGCAGTACCCAGGCGGGCGAAAAACTGTTTTTT. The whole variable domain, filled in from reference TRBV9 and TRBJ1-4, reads DSGVTQTPKHLITATGQRVTLRCSPRSGDLSVYWYQQSLDQGLQFLIQYYNGEERAKGNILERFSAQQFPDLHSELNLSSLELGDSALYFCASSTQAGEKLFFGSGTQLSVL.

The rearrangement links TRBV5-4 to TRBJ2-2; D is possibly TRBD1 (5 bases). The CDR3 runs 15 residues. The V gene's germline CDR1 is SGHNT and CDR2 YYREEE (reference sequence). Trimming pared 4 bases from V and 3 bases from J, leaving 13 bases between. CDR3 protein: CASSPRRDDTGELFF. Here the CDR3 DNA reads TGTGCCAGCAGCCCCCGCAGGGATGACACCGGGGAGCTGTTTTTT.

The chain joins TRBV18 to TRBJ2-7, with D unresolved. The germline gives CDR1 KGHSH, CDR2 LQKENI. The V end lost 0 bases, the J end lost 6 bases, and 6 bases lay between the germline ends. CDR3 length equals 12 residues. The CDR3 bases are TGTGCCAGCTCACCACCGGCAAGCGAGCAGTACTTC. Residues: CASSPPASEQYF.